Below, 2 T cell receptor beta chains from the same sample are listed, as sequenced in a study of blood T cell repertoires in COVID-19. The protocol was immunoSEQ multiplex PCR, while the TCRdb copy is restricted to in-frame clones and leaves out a portion. The profile shows 55,000 to 70,000 clones, about 89% of them singletons. Input material: peripheral blood. These receptors all come from a man aged 55 to 69 with acute or convalescent COVID-19.

The chain has TRBV6-5 and TRBJ1-2; 7 nucleotides line up with TRBD1. V gave up 2 bases and J gave up 6 bases; unmatched junction bases: 9. The CDR3 length is 15 residues. Germline CDR1 reads MNHEY; CDR2 reads SVGAGI. The DNA for the CDR3 is TGTGCCAGCAGTTACAGAAAGACAGGGTCCAATGGCTACACCTTC. Translated, it gives CASSYRKTGSNGYTF.

The chain carries TRBV18 and TRBJ1-1, with 7 bases matching TRBD1. CDR1 KGHSH and CDR2 LQKENI come from the germline V gene. The CDR3 is made up of 16 amino acids. With V trimmed by 3 bases and J by 0 bases, 7 bases remained unmatched. CDR3 in amino acids: CASSPTGLGLNTEAFF. CDR3 DNA: TGTGCCAGCTCACCGACAGGGCTAGGTTTGAACACTGAAGCTTTCTTT.